Listed here are 25 T cell receptor beta chains from one sample, sequenced in a study of blood T cell repertoires in COVID-19. Clones were read by immunoSEQ multiplex PCR, and TCRdb kept only the in-frame ones, dropping some. This sample has 60,000 to 80,000 clones, with roughly nine tenths found just once. Sequencing used peripheral blood. These receptors were obtained from a woman aged 55-75 years with COVID-19, enrolled during active disease.

CDR3 in amino acids: CASSFYTGGGNEQFF. The CDR3 bases are TGTGCCAGCAGTTTCTATACGGGAGGGGGCAATGAGCAGTTCTTC. This rearrangement joins TRBV6-6 to TRBJ2-1; 8 bases match TRBD2. V was clipped by 4 bases and J by 6 bases; unmatched bases: 8. The germline gives CDR1 MNHNY, CDR2 SVGAGI (reference sequence). The CDR3 is 15 amino acids.

This chain uses TRBV27 with TRBJ2-7; D might be TRBD1 (5 bases). The CDR3 contains 12 residues. Germline CDR1 is MNHEY and CDR2 is SMNVEV (reference sequence). Between the trimmed V and J ends, which lost 2 bases and 5 bases, there was a span of 7 bases. The CDR3 DNA is TGTGCCAGCAGTTTAATAGGGGACGAGCAGTACTTC. Translation gives CASSLIGDEQYF.

The J gene is TRBJ2-1, the V gene TRBV28; 11 nucleotides line up with TRBD2. Per germline, CDR1 MDHEN and CDR2 SYDVKM. The CDR3 has 15 residues. V lost 4 bases, J lost 8 bases, and 7 bases stayed unmatched. In nucleotides, the CDR3 is TGTGCCAGCAGTTCCGCTAGCGGGAGGATCGATGAGCAGTTCTTC. Translated: CASSSASGRIDEQFF.

The chain links TRBV30 to TRBJ2-1; D gene unclear. This CDR3 contains 15 residues. CDR1 is GTSNPN, CDR2 SVGIG, per germline (reference sequence). Deletions cut 3 bases from V and 0 bases from J, with 12 bases between. CDR3 amino acids: CAWSGEPRSYNEQFF. The CDR3 DNA sequence: TGTGCCTGGAGCGGAGAACCCCGCTCCTACAATGAGCAGTTCTTC.

The CDR3 region is CASSSKPGDTQYF. In nucleotides, the CDR3 is TGCGCCAGCAGCTCCAAGCCGGGAGATACGCAGTATTTT. The chain has TRBV5-1 and TRBJ2-3, with no clear D. This CDR3 region has 13 residues. Germline CDR1 reads SGHRS; CDR2 reads YFSETQ. The V end lost 3 bases, the J end lost 5 bases, and 10 bases lay between the germline ends.

The chain couples TRBV14 to TRBJ1-1; perhaps TRBD1 as D (5 bases). Germline assignment: CDR1 SGHDN and CDR2 FVKESK. Trimming left V 0 bases short and J 6 bases short, with 14 bases between. The CDR3 spans 15 residues. The CDR3 spells CASSQEAGLRAEAFF. In DNA, the CDR3 is TGTGCCAGCAGCCAAGAAGCAGGGTTGAGAGCTGAAGCTTTCTTT.

V and J are TRBV27 and TRBJ2-2; D remains unclear. Between the trimmed V and J ends, which lost 5 bases and 1 base, there was a span of 11 bases. Per the germline V gene, CDR1 is MNHEY and CDR2 is SMNVEV (reference sequence). There are 15 residues in the CDR3. This chain's CDR3 is CASSRYRENTGELFF. The CDR3 DNA reads TGTGCCAGCAGTCGTTACAGAGAGAACACCGGGGAGCTGTTTTTT.

V usage is TRBV18 and J usage is TRBJ1-2, with 8 bases identical to TRBD1. The CDR3 extends over 15 amino acids. CDR1 is KGHSH, CDR2 LQKENI, per germline. Losses at the gene ends were 0 bases for V and 2 bases for J; bases not matched to a gene: 2. The CDR3 nucleotides are TGTGCCAGCTCACCACCCCGGACAGGGAACTATGGCTACACCTTC. It codes for CASSPPRTGNYGYTF.

The chain combines TRBV9 with TRBJ1-1; TRBD1 agrees at 8 bases. CDR3 length equals 13 residues. The germline V gene encodes CDR1 SGDLS and CDR2 YYNGEE. V was clipped by 3 bases and J by 5 bases; unmatched bases: 3. The CDR3 loop reads CASSGRQGTEAFF. The CDR3 DNA is TGTGCCAGCAGCGGACGACAGGGGACTGAAGCTTTCTTT.

The chain is built from TRBV14 and TRBJ2-5; D possibly corresponds to TRBD2 (6 bases). This CDR3 contains 15 residues. V lost 0 bases to trimming and J lost 1 base, with 9 bases between them. In germline, CDR1 is SGHDN, CDR2 FVKESK. The CDR3 DNA follows: TGTGCCAGCAGCCAAGAGCGGGGAATCCAAGAGACCCAGTACTTC. Protein sequence: CASSQERGIQETQYF.

The V gene is TRBV27, the J gene TRBJ1-5; D might be TRBD1 (5 bases). The V end lost 2 bases, the J end lost 5 bases, and 7 bases lay between the germline ends. Germline values: CDR1 MNHEY, CDR2 SMNVEV (reference sequence). This CDR3 has 13 amino acids. CDR3 residues: CASSLQGHQPQHF. The CDR3, as DNA: TGTGCCAGCAGTTTACAGGGCCATCAGCCCCAGCATTTT.

This chain links TRBV7-2 with TRBJ1-3, with D uncertain. Germline CDR1 is SGHTA and CDR2 is FQGNSA. The CDR3 extends over 17 amino acids. V was cut by 3 bases and J by 0 bases, with 15 bases left in between. CDR3 region: CASSLRHQKSSGNTIYF. CDR3 bases: TGTGCCAGCAGCTTGAGACACCAAAAGAGCTCTGGAAACACCATATATTTT.

The CDR3 spells CASSLDVSSYNEQFF. DNA for the CDR3: TGCGCCAGCAGCTTGGACGTGAGCTCCTACAATGAGCAGTTCTTC. The chain is built from TRBV5-1 and TRBJ2-1; no clear D. Germline CDR1 reads SGHRS; CDR2 reads YFSETQ. The CDR3 spans 15 residues. Trimming removed 0 bases from V and 0 bases from J, with 7 bases in between.

The CDR3 loop is CATSEGTGSYNEQFF. Here the CDR3 DNA reads TGTGCCACCAGTGAAGGGACAGGGTCCTACAATGAGCAGTTCTTC. This rearrangement joins TRBV24-1 to TRBJ2-1; TRBD1 matches at 9 bases. Germline V gene sequence: CDR1 KGHDR, CDR2 SFDVKD. V lost 4 bases to trimming and J lost 1 base; unmatched junction nucleotides: 1. The CDR3 extends over 15 amino acids.

This chain links TRBV7-9 with TRBJ1-1; 9 nucleotides align to TRBD1. There are 15 residues in the CDR3. J lost 5 bases, V lost 4 bases, and 8 bases had no gene match. Per the germline V gene, CDR1 is SEHNR and CDR2 is FQNEAQ (reference sequence). CDR3 sequence (DNA): TGTGCCAGCAGCTCAGCACCGACAGGGGGAACTGAAGCTTTCTTT. It encodes CASSSAPTGGTEAFF.

This chain connects TRBV7-3 to TRBJ2-5; 7 positions match TRBD1. Germline CDR1 and CDR2: SGHTA and FQGTGA. The CDR3 has 13 amino acids. V lost 2 bases, J lost 5 bases, and 2 bases stayed unmatched. CDR3 region: CASSLGTDETQYF. CDR3 in DNA: TGTGCCAGCAGCTTAGGGACAGACGAGACCCAGTACTTC. The full variable domain, completed using reference TRBV7-3 and TRBJ2-5, is GAGVSQTPSNKVTEKGKYVELRCDPISGHTALYWYRQSLGQGPEFLIYFQGTGAADDSGLPNDRFFAVRPEGSVSTLKIQRTERGDSAVYLCASSLGTDETQYFGPGTRLLVL.

The J gene is TRBJ1-1, the V gene TRBV15; D gene unclear. Germline V lookup: CDR1 LNHNV, CDR2 YYDKDF (reference sequence). The V and J ends lost 0 bases and 10 bases respectively, with 15 bases between them. The CDR3 extends over 14 amino acids. The CDR3 sequence is CATSRDKHQLRAFF. The CDR3 region has the DNA TGTGCCACCAGCAGAGATAAACACCAGTTAAGAGCTTTCTTT. Full variable domain (remainder filled in from reference TRBV15 and TRBJ1-1): DAMVIQNPRYQVTQFGKPVTLSCSQTLNHNVMYWYQQKSSQAPKLLFHYYDKDFNNEADTPDNFQSRRPNTSFCFLDIRSPGLGDTAMYLCATSRDKHQLRAFFGQGTRLTVV.

The rearrangement joins TRBV5-1 to TRBJ2-1; D is possibly TRBD2 (5 bases). V was clipped by 1 base and J by 6 bases, with 14 bases between them. The CDR3 loop spans 15 amino acids. CDR1 and CDR2 from the germline V gene are SGHRS and YFSETQ. In DNA, the CDR3 is TGCGCCAGCAGCTTGATCCGGGGAAAAAGCAATGAGCAGTTCTTC. Translation gives CASSLIRGKSNEQFF.

The CDR3 DNA sequence: TGCGCCAGCAGCCAAGGGGGACAGGTCGGTTCACCCCTCCACTTT. Its protein is CASSQGGQVGSPLHF. This chain uses TRBV4-3 with TRBJ1-6; 8 nucleotides align to TRBD1. This CDR3 is 15 amino acids long. Germline V gene sequence: CDR1 LGHNA, CDR2 YSLEER. V lost 1 base and J lost 9; bases outside the gene matches: 5.

The chain is built from TRBV4-2 and TRBJ2-1, with D possibly matching TRBD1 (6 bases). Trimming left V 4 bases short and J 0 bases short, with 13 bases between. CDR3 length: 16 residues. In germline, CDR1 is LGHNA, CDR2 YNFKEQ. The CDR3 DNA reads as TGTGCCAGCAGCCGGACCGGGACAAGCTCCTACAATGAGCAGTTCTTC. Amino acid sequence: CASSRTGTSSYNEQFF.

The J gene is TRBJ1-1, the V gene TRBV9, with D possibly being TRBD1 (5 bases). CDR3 length equals 13 residues. The germline V and J ends were trimmed by 0 bases and 5 bases, with 8 bases remaining between them. The germline V gene has CDR1 SGDLS and CDR2 YYNGEE. CDR3: CASSVVRGTEAFF. CDR3 nucleotide sequence: TGTGCCAGCAGCGTAGTTAGGGGAACTGAAGCTTTCTTT.

This chain connects TRBV27 to TRBJ1-5; possibly TRBD1 for D (6 bases). V lost 6 bases, J lost 3 bases, and 12 bases lay in between. The CDR3 has 14 residues. Per the germline V gene, CDR1 is MNHEY and CDR2 is SMNVEV (reference sequence). The CDR3 DNA sequence: TGTGCCAGCAGAAAAGGGGGATCCAATCAGCCCCAGCATTTT. Protein sequence: CASRKGGSNQPQHF.

The V and J genes are TRBV15 and TRBJ2-5; 8 positions match TRBD1. The CDR3 loop spans 13 amino acids. CDR1 is LNHNV and CDR2 is YYDKDF in the germline V gene (reference sequence). With 4 bases clipped from V and 6 bases from J, the junction kept 4 bases outside the gene matches. In DNA, the CDR3 is TGTGCCACCAGCACAGGGGGCGGGAAGACCCAGTACTTC. Its translation: CATSTGGGKTQYF.

V gene TRBV7-2 combines with J gene TRBJ2-7; 9 nucleotides line up with TRBD1. V lost 3 bases to trimming and J lost 2 bases; unmatched junction nucleotides: 8. The CDR3 is 16 residues long. Looked up from germline, CDR1 is SGHTA and CDR2 is FQGNSA. CDR3 amino acids: CASSFIGTGIAYEQYF. The CDR3 DNA follows: TGTGCCAGCAGCTTTATAGGGACAGGGATCGCCTACGAGCAGTACTTC.

This chain links TRBV6-4 with TRBJ2-1; 8 bases are shared with TRBD1. There are 11 residues in the CDR3. V gave up 3 bases and J gave up 14 bases; unmatched junction bases: 3. Looked up from germline, CDR1 is MRHNA and CDR2 is SNTAGT. This chain's CDR3 is CASSEETGEFF. DNA of the CDR3: TGTGCCAGCAGTGAAGAGACAGGGGAGTTCTTC.